Listed here are 15 T cell receptor beta chains from one sample, sequenced in a study of post-analysis software for immune sequencing data. Study-wide points: Among a few TRBV segments more frequent in patients than controls were TRBV5-6, TRBV5-1 and TRBV20-1.

Their cognate antigens are unknown. The authors incorporated unique molecular identifiers into the TCR beta cDNA libraries. TCRdb fed the PCR reads into MiXCR, producing one record per CDR3 protein. The sample includes under 650,000 distinct CDR3 sequences, about 40% of them seen just once. Sequenced: blood. These receptors were taken from a girl between 5 and 17 years old with multiple sclerosis.

This clonotype has just a few counts. The V gene is TRBV6-1, the J gene TRBJ1-2; TRBD1 matches 7 bases. This CDR3 has 17 amino acids. Per the germline V gene, CDR1 is MNHNS and CDR2 is SASEGT. The junction had 15 bases not matched to a gene; V was cut back by 6 bases and J by 2 bases. CDR3: CASSPGTALHNNYGYTF. CDR3 coding DNA: TGTGCCAGCAGCCCCGGGACAGCCCTCCACAACAACTATGGCTACACCTTC.

This clonotype has only a few counts. The chain recombines TRBV20-1 with TRBJ2-1, with TRBD2 identical over 11 bases. Germline-derived CDR1 and CDR2 are DFQATT and SNEGSKA (reference sequence). V gave up 0 bases and J gave up 5 bases; unmatched junction bases: 6. The CDR3 runs 16 residues. CDR3 bases: TGCAGTGCTAGAGATCGGCCTAGCGGGGGGCACAATGAGCAGTTCTTC. It is translated as CSARDRPSGGHNEQFF.

This chain uses TRBV12-5 with TRBJ1-1; 7 positions agree with TRBD1. Losses at the gene ends were 6 bases for V and 1 base for J; bases not matched to a gene: 11. Germline CDR1 and CDR2: LGHNT and FRNRAP. There are 16 residues in the CDR3. The CDR3 DNA sequence: TGTGCTAGTGGGCACGACAGGGATGGGGGGAACACTGAAGCTTTCTTT. As protein: CASGHDRDGGNTEAFF.

The chain is built from TRBV29-1 and TRBJ2-5, with D possibly called TRBD1 or TRBD2 (5 bases each). Germline assignment: CDR1 SQVTM and CDR2 ANQGSEA. This CDR3 contains 13 residues. V was clipped by 3 bases and J by 11 bases, with 19 bases between them. For the CDR3, the DNA is TGCAGCGTTGACACGGAAACATTGGGGGAGCAGTACTTC. It encodes CSVDTETLGEQYF. Full variable domain (outside the CDR3, taken from reference TRBV29-1 and TRBJ2-5): SAVISQKPSRDICQRGTSLTIQCQVDSQVTMMFWYRQQPGQSLTLIATANQGSEATYESGFVIDKFPISRPNLTFSTLTVSNMSPEDSSIYLCSVDTETLGEQYFGPGTRLLVL.

V and J are TRBV6-5 and TRBJ1-6, with D perhaps TRBD1 (5 bases). Germline V gene data show CDR1 as MNHEY and CDR2 as SVGAGI. The CDR3 spans 16 residues. V was pared by 4 bases and J by 9 bases, with 19 bases between. CDR3 sequence: CASSSRGVESSSPLHF. The CDR3 coding sequence is TGTGCCAGCAGTTCCCGGGGGGTGGAGTCAAGTTCACCCCTCCACTTT.

The V call is TRBV4-1, the J call TRBJ1-1; a weak D match, TRBD1 (5 bases). Deletions cut 0 bases from V and 6 bases from J, with 17 bases between. CDR1 is MGHRA and CDR2 is YSYEKL in the germline V gene. The CDR3 totals 16 residues. CDR3 sequence reads: CASSQEEGRVESEAFF. In nucleotides, the CDR3 is TGCGCCAGCAGCCAAGAAGAGGGCAGGGTGGAATCTGAAGCTTTCTTT.

The J gene is TRBJ1-4, the V gene TRBV6-5; 11 nucleotides agree with TRBD1. The CDR3 sequence is 16 residues long. V lost 5 bases, J lost 8 bases, and 10 bases stayed unmatched. Germline CDR1 reads MNHEY; CDR2 reads SVGAGI. As DNA, the CDR3 is TGTGCCAGCAGTACACTACCGGGACAGGGGGGCGAAAAACTGTTTTTT. Amino acids: CASSTLPGQGGEKLFF.

The V call is TRBV5-1, the J call TRBJ1-2, with D perhaps TRBD1 (5 bases). Germline V gene lookup returns CDR1 SGHRS and CDR2 YFSETQ. V was clipped by 2 bases and J by 4 bases, with 9 bases between them. The CDR3 runs to 13 residues. CDR3: CASSFKTGYGYTF. CDR3 nucleotides: TGCGCCAGCAGCTTTAAAACAGGCTATGGCTACACCTTC.

This chain uses TRBV10-3 with TRBJ1-4; D is unresolved. The V gene lost 0 bases and the J gene lost 5 bases, with 7 bases spanning the gap. CDR1 is ENHRY and CDR2 is SYGVKD in the germline V gene. This CDR3 comprises 14 residues. The DNA of the CDR3 is TGTGCCATCAGTGAGTCGGTCAGGAATGAAAAACTGTTTTTT. Translated: CAISESVRNEKLFF.

The chain is built from TRBV12-3 or TRBV12-4 and TRBJ2-1; TRBD2 aligns across 8 bases. The V and J ends lost 3 bases and 2 bases, in that order; junction bases with no gene match: 3. The CDR3 length is 15 residues. The DNA for the CDR3 is TGTGCCAGCAGTTTTAGCGGGGACACCTACAATGAGCAGTTCTTC. Translated: CASSFSGDTYNEQFF.

The chain employs TRBV7-7 and TRBJ2-1; TRBD1 matches 8 bases. The CDR3 totals 15 residues. Germline V lookup: CDR1 SSHAT, CDR2 FNYEAQ (reference sequence). The CDR3 nucleotides are TGTGCTAGCGGATCTCAGGGGGCGTCCTACAATGAGCAGTTCTTC. This translates into CASGSQGASYNEQFF.

The chain carries TRBV20-1 and TRBJ2-5; 9 positions match TRBD2. The J call is uncertain, as TRBJ2-7 better fits the DNA end. The CDR3 spans 14 residues. The germline V gene has CDR1 DFQATT and CDR2 SNEGSKA (reference sequence). The CDR3 DNA sequence: TGCAGTGCTAGTAAGGCGGGAGGGTACTACGAGCAGTACTTC. Translation gives CSASKAGGYYEQYF.

The chain uses TRBV5-1 and TRBJ2-5; TRBD1 or TRBD2 may be the D gene (5 bases each). Trimming cost V 4 bases and J 2 bases, with 12 bases left between them. There are 14 residues in the CDR3. The germline V gene encodes CDR1 SGHRS and CDR2 YFSETQ. The CDR3 loop is CASSMGRLQETQYF. CDR3 nucleotides: TGCGCCAGCAGCATGGGACGGTTGCAAGAGACCCAGTACTTC.

This clonotype was observed many times. The genes are TRBV7-9 and TRBJ2-7; D ambiguous. V was trimmed by 5 bases and J by 3 bases, leaving 8 bases between them. CDR3 length: 12 amino acids. Germline CDR1 is SEHNR and CDR2 is FQNEAQ (reference sequence). CDR3 nucleotides: TGTGCCAGCAGCCAAACCGTCTACGAGCAGTACTTC. Its translation is CASSQTVYEQYF. The full variable domain, rest sourced from reference TRBV7-9 and TRBJ2-7, is DTGVSQNPRHKITKRGQNVTFRCDPISEHNRLYWYRQTLGQGPEFLTYFQNEAQLEKSRLLSDRFSAERPKGSFSTLEIQRTEQGDSAMYLCASSQTVYEQYFGPGTRLTVT.

This clonotype occurred a few times. The chain recombines TRBV29-1 with TRBJ2-2, with D maybe TRBD1 (5 bases). Germline assignment: CDR1 SQVTM and CDR2 ANQGSEA. The CDR3 consists of 13 residues. V was trimmed by 8 bases and J by 2 bases, leaving 12 bases between them. The CDR3 loop is CSSRTQNTGELFF. CDR3 DNA: TGCAGCTCGAGGACACAAAACACCGGGGAGCTGTTTTTT.